These T cell receptor beta chains were read from a single sample in a study of siplizumab effects on memory and regulatory T cells. Measured with immunoSEQ multiplex PCR; TCRdb has only the in-frame clones, and not every one. The sample has about 100,000 clones; less than 95% are singletons. The sample comprised Tregs sorted from blood. These receptors all come from a human donor in good health. Each CDR3 is given with its conserved first and last residue. A D gene is named only where the DNA matches it firmly. Not all rows give a size; the values are once, few, many and, for expanded clones, a class.

CDR3aa: CASSIGARNRARGYTF
CDR3nt: TGTGCCAGTAGTATAGGGGCAAGGAACAGAGCGCGTGGCTACACCTTC
abundance: once
v_gene: TRBV19
j_gene: TRBJ1-2
d_gene: .

CDR3aa: CAQSIRAYPDTGELFF
CDR3nt: TGTGCACAATCAATCAGGGCCTACCCGGACACCGGGGAGCTGTTTTTT
abundance: .
v_gene: TRBV12-2
j_gene: TRBJ2-2
d_gene: .

CDR3aa: CASSDPGTSARRGYNEQFF
CDR3nt: TGTGCCAGCAGTGACCCCGGGACTAGCGCCCGTAGGGGGTACAATGAGCAGTTCTTC
abundance: .
v_gene: TRBV6-1
j_gene: TRBJ2-1
d_gene: TRBD2

CDR3aa: CASSKGMQPMNYGYTF
CDR3nt: TGTGCCAGCAGCAAGGGGATGCAACCTATGAACTATGGCTACACCTTC
abundance: .
v_gene: TRBV5-6
j_gene: TRBJ1-2
d_gene: .

CDR3aa: CASSQPKSGSSFATNEKLFF
CDR3nt: TGCGCCAGCAGCCAACCGAAGTCGGGGTCCTCCTTTGCAACTAATGAAAAACTGTTTTTT
abundance: .
v_gene: TRBV4-1
j_gene: TRBJ1-4
d_gene: .

CDR3aa: CASSLLVGTSGSLETQYF
CDR3nt: TGTGCCAGCAGCTTGTTGGTCGGGACTAGCGGGAGTTTGGAGACCCAGTACTTC
abundance: once
v_gene: TRBV5-4
j_gene: TRBJ2-5
d_gene: TRBD2

CDR3aa: CASRRRQGIEQYF
CDR3nt: TGTGCCAGCAGGAGAAGACAGGGGATTGAGCAGTACTTC
abundance: .
v_gene: TRBV28
j_gene: TRBJ2-7
d_gene: TRBD1

CDR3aa: CASSHPTALKLFF
CDR3nt: TGTGCCAGCTCACACCCGACGGCCTTAAAGCTGTTTTTT
abundance: once
v_gene: TRBV18
j_gene: TRBJ2-2
d_gene: .

CDR3aa: CASTGQMDSPLHF
CDR3nt: TGTGCCAGCACAGGACAGATGGATTCACCCCTCCACTTT
abundance: .
v_gene: TRBV6-1
j_gene: TRBJ1-6
d_gene: .

CDR3aa: CASRKTTGLADEQYF
CDR3nt: TGTGCCAGCAGAAAAACCACAGGGTTAGCGGACGAGCAGTACTTC
abundance: .
v_gene: TRBV6-5
j_gene: TRBJ2-7
d_gene: .

CDR3aa: CASSLVQGGLYTF
CDR3nt: TGTGCCAGCAGCTTGGTTCAGGGAGGACTCTACACCTTC
abundance: .
v_gene: TRBV5-5
j_gene: TRBJ1-2
d_gene: .

CDR3aa: CATSRDSQRLYNEQFF
CDR3nt: TGTGCCACCAGCAGAGACTCGCAGAGACTCTACAATGAGCAGTTCTTC
abundance: few
v_gene: TRBV15
j_gene: TRBJ2-1
d_gene: .

CDR3aa: CASSSPMHEQFF
CDR3nt: TGTGCCAGCAGTTCCCCAATGCATGAGCAGTTCTTC
abundance: once
v_gene: TRBV28
j_gene: TRBJ2-1
d_gene: .

CDR3aa: CASSPAEFRTEAFF
CDR3nt: TGCGCCAGCAGCCCCGCAGAGTTCAGAACTGAAGCTTTCTTT
abundance: once
v_gene: TRBV5-1
j_gene: TRBJ1-1
d_gene: .

CDR3aa: CASGTGALNEQFF
CDR3nt: TGCGCCAGCGGGACTGGGGCCCTCAATGAGCAGTTCTTC
abundance: .
v_gene: TRBV5-1
j_gene: TRBJ2-1
d_gene: .

CDR3aa: CASLHSGHTDTQYF
CDR3nt: TGTGCTAGCCTGCATAGCGGCCACACAGATACGCAGTATTTT
abundance: .
v_gene: TRBV12-5
j_gene: TRBJ2-3
d_gene: .

CDR3aa: CASSLAPRAWGGHTEAFF
CDR3nt: TGTGCCAGCAGCTTAGCGCCCCGGGCCTGGGGAGGGCACACTGAAGCTTTCTTT
abundance: .
v_gene: TRBV7-2
j_gene: TRBJ1-1
d_gene: .

CDR3aa: CASSTWDNHINEQFF
CDR3nt: TGTGCCAGCAGTACTTGGGACAACCACATCAATGAGCAGTTCTTC
abundance: .
v_gene: TRBV11-1
j_gene: TRBJ2-1
d_gene: .

CDR3aa: CSARIAYEQYF
CDR3nt: TGCAGTGCTAGAATTGCCTACGAGCAGTACTTC
abundance: .
v_gene: TRBV20-1
j_gene: TRBJ2-7
d_gene: .

CDR3aa: CASSSGQGLYEQYF
CDR3nt: TGTGCCAGCAGCTCGGGACAGGGTCTCTACGAGCAGTACTTC
abundance: .
v_gene: TRBV5-4
j_gene: TRBJ2-7
d_gene: TRBD1

CDR3aa: CASSWEGRSYTF
CDR3nt: TGTGCCAGCAGTTGGGAGGGGAGAAGCTACACCTTC
abundance: .
v_gene: TRBV28
j_gene: TRBJ1-2
d_gene: .

CDR3aa: CASSIWGRNTGELFF
CDR3nt: TGTGCCAGTAGTATTTGGGGGCGCAACACCGGGGAGCTGTTTTTT
abundance: .
v_gene: TRBV19
j_gene: TRBJ2-2
d_gene: .

CDR3aa: CATRTSGLTGELFF
CDR3nt: TGTGCCACCCGGACTAGCGGCCTCACCGGGGAGCTGTTTTTT
abundance: .
v_gene: TRBV6-4
j_gene: TRBJ2-2
d_gene: TRBD2

CDR3aa: CASSLVVGDRAYSPLHF
CDR3nt: TGTGCCAGCAGCTTAGTGGTAGGGGACAGGGCGTATTCACCCCTCCACTTT
abundance: .
v_gene: TRBV7-8
j_gene: TRBJ1-6
d_gene: TRBD1

CDR3aa: CASSLDFRRLFF
CDR3nt: TGTGCCAGCAGCTTGGATTTCAGGAGGCTGTTTTTT
abundance: .
v_gene: TRBV5-4
j_gene: TRBJ1-4
d_gene: .